This T cell receptor (beta chain) was profiled in a study of beta chain features in type 1 diabetes. Broader study findings: Insertions were fewer and deletions more numerous at VDJ junctions in type 1 diabetes patients. Among patients with Type 1 diabetes, TCRB CDR3s were moderately but significantly shorter in every one of the four CD4+ subsets.

This CDR3 is 14 amino acids long. Germline V gene data show CDR1 as SGHRS and CDR2 as YFSETQ. With 7 bases clipped from V and 6 bases from J, the junction kept 13 bases outside the gene matches. The authors reverse transcribed all of the isolated RNA, so sequencing captured expressed TCRB transcripts. Sequenced by immunoSEQ multiplex PCR; TCRdb stores in-frame clones only, minus some. Of about 300,000 clones in the sample, 8% were seen once. Comments on this clone: Its specificity is not known.

V gene TRBV5-1 combines with J gene TRBJ2-7, with 7 positions matching TRBD2. The TCR sequence derives from a woman under 30 in good health. The sample taken for sequencing was central memory CD4+ T cells from blood. The CDR3 DNA follows: TGCGCCAGCGGCCGGACTAGTTCCAGCCTCGAGCAGTACTTC. Protein sequence: CASGRTSSSLEQYF. Supplemented by reference TRBV5-1 and TRBJ2-7, the full variable domain reads KAGVTQTPRYLIKTRGQQVTLSCSPISGHRSVSWYQQTPGQGLQFLFEYFSETQRNKGNFPGRFSGRQFSNSRSEMNVSTLELGDSALYLCASGRTSSSLEQYFGPGTRLTVT.